The entry below gives a single T cell receptor (beta chain) sequence along with its context. These data come from a study of blood T cell repertoires in COVID-19. Background on the study: Some COVID-19 samples were acute and others convalescent; all came from the United States, Italy and Spain.

Only in-frame clones appear in the TCRdb table, and some are missing; sequencing was by immunoSEQ multiplex PCR. The sample holds tens of thousands of clones, roughly 87% seen once. This clonotype was sampled from a man in his 60s with acute or convalescent COVID-19. The specimen was peripheral blood.

The CDR3 nucleotides are TGCGCCAGCAGCTGGGGGACAGACACCGGGGAGCTGTTTTTT. This gives the protein CASSWGTDTGELFF. V and J are TRBV5-1 and TRBJ2-2; 7 bases line up with TRBD1. There are 14 residues in the CDR3. The germline V gene has CDR1 SGHRS and CDR2 YFSETQ. J gave up 3 bases and V 3 bases, and 2 bases lay outside the gene matches. Variable domain in full (rest from reference TRBV5-1 and TRBJ2-2): KAGVTQTPRYLIKTRGQQVTLSCSPISGHRSVSWYQQTPGQGLQFLFEYFSETQRNKGNFPGRFSGRQFSNSRSEMNVSTLELGDSALYLCASSWGTDTGELFFGEGSRLTVL.